There are many counts of the clone carrying this T cell receptor (beta chain). Germline V gives CDR1 SGHKS, CDR2 YYEKEE (reference sequence). The CDR3 is 17 amino acids. Germline trimming cut 4 bases from V and 3 bases from J; bases unmatched to any gene: 13. This record comes from a study of T cells after yellow fever vaccination. TCRdb independently ran MiXCR on the 5' RACE reads; one entry per CDR3 protein. The repertoire holds around 40,000 distinct CDR3 sequences, with roughly 7.1% as singletons. The TCR sequence derives from a man aged 30 to 39 who received the YFV17D yellow fever vaccine. The chain combines TRBV5-5 with TRBJ2-7, with 10 positions matching TRBD2. The sample was CD8+ T cells not binding an NS4B(214-222) dextramer, sorted from PBMCs, taken 45 days after the yellow fever booster vaccination. DNA of the CDR3: TGTGCCAGCAGCCCGCTGTTATCTAGCGGGAGTTTCTACGAGCAGTACTTC. This gives the protein CASSPLLSSGSFYEQYF.